Listed below are T cell receptor beta chains from one sample, sequenced in a study of T cell repertoires in cytomegalovirus infection. TCRdb reprocessed the reads via MiXCR and lists one record per CDR3 protein. The table has about 830,000 distinct CDR3 sequences, roughly 33% seen once. No antigen has been identified for these receptors. The sequencing here drew on cultured CD8+ T cells from PBMCs, taken from culture after CMV antigen stimulation. The receptors were gathered from a human donor in good health (CMV status not recorded). Some clones in this sample may be carry-over from other donors' samples. Both conserved end residues are part of each CDR3. The D gene is left open where the match is weak. Clone size is given for some rows only: seen once, a few or many times, or a class if the clone is expanded.

clone size	CDR3 length	D gene	V gene	J gene	CDR3 DNA	CDR3 protein
NA	15	NA	TRBV6-5	TRBJ1-3	TGTGCCAGCAGTCCGGGACGTTTCTCTGGAAACACCATATATTTT	CASSPGRFSGNTIYF
NA	15	NA	TRBV3-1	TRBJ2-7	TGTGCCAGCAGCCAAGATCAAGGGGTGGGCTACGAGCAGTACTTC	CASSQDQGVGYEQYF
few	19	TRBD2	TRBV6-2/TRBV6-3	TRBJ2-1	TGTGCCAGCAGTTACCCGGGACTAGCGGGGGGGCCATCCTACAATGAGCAGTTCTTC	CASSYPGLAGGPSYNEQFF
NA	16	NA	TRBV6-2/TRBV6-3	TRBJ1-5	TGTGCCAGCAGTCCTCTGGGGGAGGTTGGCAATCAGCCCCAGCATTTT	CASSPLGEVGNQPQHF
few	16	NA	TRBV2	TRBJ2-5	TGTGCCAGCAGTGAATTCGGGTCCCTACCCCAAGAGACCCAGTACTTC	CASSEFGSLPQETQYF
NA	10	NA	TRBV9	TRBJ1-1	TGTGCCAGCAGCCCTCACGCAGCTTTCTTT	CASSPHAAFF
many	14	NA	TRBV7-2	TRBJ2-4	TGTGCCAGCAGCGCAGGGGGAGGTGGAAACATTCAGTACTTC	CASSAGGGGNIQYF
many	18	NA	TRBV28	TRBJ1-2	TGTGCCAGCAGTCTCCGTTTCCGACGGACTCTCCTTAACTATGGCTACACCTTC	CASSLRFRRTLLNYGYTF
few	17	TRBD2	TRBV12-3/TRBV12-4	TRBJ2-4	TGTGCCAGCAGAATCTCTAGCGGGGGGGTAGCCAAAAACATTCAGTACTTC	CASRISSGGVAKNIQYF
many	14	TRBD1	TRBV7-6	TRBJ1-1	TGTGCCAGCAGCCCTACAGGGGGAAGCTCTGAAGCTTTCTTT	CASSPTGGSSEAFF
NA	16	NA	TRBV7-4	TRBJ2-1	TGTGCCAGCAGCCCAGTCGCGGTCCTCCCGGGTAATGAGCAGTTCTTC	CASSPVAVLPGNEQFF
NA	15	NA	TRBV5-5	TRBJ1-1	TGTGCCAGCAGCTTGGTCGGGATTGCGAACACTGAAGCTTTCTTT	CASSLVGIANTEAFF
NA	13	NA	TRBV24-1	TRBJ2-5	TGTACCACCAGTGGGGTTGGGCAAGAGACCCAGTACTTC	CTTSGVGQETQYF
many	13	NA	TRBV5-1	TRBJ2-7	TGTGCCAGCAGTTTACGCTCATCCTACGAGCAGTACTTC	CASSLRSSYEQYF
NA	18	TRBD2	TRBV6-6	TRBJ2-7	TGTGCCAGCAGTTACTCGTCACTAGCGGAACAAATAGACTACGAGCAGTACTTC	CASSYSSLAEQIDYEQYF
NA	17	NA	TRBV6-4	TRBJ1-1	TGTGCCAGCAGTGAAAAGAAACCGGGACAACTGAACACTGAAGCTTTCTTT	CASSEKKPGQLNTEAFF
NA	15	NA	TRBV7-6	TRBJ2-7	TGTGCCAGCAGCCAAGAGGGTACAGTCTCCTACGAGCAGTACTTC	CASSQEGTVSYEQYF
many	16	NA	TRBV5-5	TRBJ2-1	TGTGCCAGCAGCTTTGAAGACGGTCAGTTTAACAATGAGCAGTTCTTC	CASSFEDGQFNNEQFF
NA	15	TRBD2	TRBV29-1	TRBJ2-4	TGCAGCGTTGAAGGTTGGACCTGGGAGGGAAACATTCAGTACTTC	CSVEGWTWEGNIQYF
NA	14	TRBD1	TRBV7-9	TRBJ1-2	TGTGCCAGCACCTCCCCGGGACAGTTCTATGGCTACACCTTC	CASTSPGQFYGYTF
NA	14	TRBD2	TRBV7-6	TRBJ2-6	TGTGCCAGCGGGGGGGGGGAAGCGGCCAACGTCCTGACTTTC	CASGGGEAANVLTF
NA	15	NA	TRBV7-6	TRBJ1-3	TGTGCCAGCAGCTCCTACCTGGACAGTGGAAACACCATATATTTT	CASSSYLDSGNTIYF
NA	13	NA	TRBV2	TRBJ1-3	TGTGCCAGCAGGACAGTCTCTGGAAACACCATATATTTT	CASRTVSGNTIYF
once	12	NA	TRBV4-1	TRBJ2-5	TGCGCCAGCAGGGACACTGAAGAGACCCAGTACTTC	CASRDTEETQYF
NA	14	NA	TRBV12-3/TRBV12-4	TRBJ2-1	TGTGCCAGCAGTTCCCTCTCGGGCCTCAATGAGCAGTTCTTC	CASSSLSGLNEQFF
NA	14	NA	TRBV27	TRBJ2-2	TGTGCCAGCAGTTTACCGGGGTTGGCCGGGGAGCTGTTTTTT	CASSLPGLAGELFF
NA	13	NA	TRBV20-1	TRBJ2-5	TGCAGTGCTACCGTATCAGGGGAAGAGACCCAGTACTTC	CSATVSGEETQYF
NA	14	NA	TRBV27	TRBJ1-1	TGTGCCAGCAGTACCGGGACGGATTCCACTGAAGCTTTCTTT	CASSTGTDSTEAFF
NA	12	NA	TRBV12-3/TRBV12-4	TRBJ2-1	TGTGCCAGCAGCGATCTAGCAAATGAGCAGTTCTTC	CASSDLANEQFF
NA	14	NA	TRBV5-6	TRBJ1-5	TGTGCCAGCAGCTTGGGTGGGGGGGTTCGGCCCCAGCATTTT	CASSLGGGVRPQHF
NA	13	NA	TRBV5-5	TRBJ1-1	TGTGCCAGCAGGGGATTCGACGGGACTGAAGCTTTCTTT	CASRGFDGTEAFF
few	15	TRBD1	TRBV27	TRBJ2-1	TGTGCCAGCAGTTTATTACAGGGGGGCTACCTTGGGCAGTTCTTC	CASSLLQGGYLGQFF
NA	15	NA	TRBV11-1	TRBJ2-3	TGTGCCAGCAGCTTAGAGGGGACCGACACAGATACGCAGTATTTT	CASSLEGTDTDTQYF
many	17	NA	TRBV6-6	TRBJ1-1	TGTGCCAGCAGTTACTCGATACAGGTCGTACCGAACACTGAAGCTTTCTTT	CASSYSIQVVPNTEAFF
few	14	NA	TRBV7-2	TRBJ1-2	TGTGCCAGCAGCCCGGGACCCGGAGGACGTGGCTACACCTTC	CASSPGPGGRGYTF
many	18	TRBD1	TRBV27	TRBJ1-3	TGTGCCAGCGAATCTTATCCCGGACAGGGGTTTGTAGGAAACACCATATATTTT	CASESYPGQGFVGNTIYF
NA	17	TRBD1	TRBV6-1	TRBJ1-2	TGTGCCAGCCCCGAAGGGGACAGGGGGTACCTTAACTATGGCTACACCTTC	CASPEGDRGYLNYGYTF
few	13	NA	TRBV6-2/TRBV6-3	TRBJ1-6	TGTGCCAGCAAACAGAAAACCAATTCACCCCTCCACTTT	CASKQKTNSPLHF
many	18	TRBD1	TRBV6-1	TRBJ2-5	TGTGCCAGCAGTGAAGCCCGGGACAGGGGGCCGCGTGAAGAGACCCAGTACTTC	CASSEARDRGPREETQYF
few	17	TRBD1	TRBV5-5	TRBJ1-1	TGTGCCAGCAGCTTGAGTTTCACAGGGGCGAGGTCTTCTGAAGCTTTCTTT	CASSLSFTGARSSEAFF
once	14	NA	TRBV2	TRBJ2-5	TGTGCCAGCAGTGAAGAGGTGATCCAAGAGACCCAGTACTTC	CASSEEVIQETQYF
few	13	NA	TRBV7-9	TRBJ1-2	TGTGCCAGCAGCTTAGCGCCTGGGAATGGCTACACCTTC	CASSLAPGNGYTF
few	15	NA	TRBV27	TRBJ1-5	TGTGCCAGCGCTGGCAGGGGAGATAGCAATCAGCCCCAGCATTTT	CASAGRGDSNQPQHF
NA	13	NA	TRBV4-1	TRBJ2-1	TGCGCCAGCAGCTTAACTAGGCTCAATGAGCAGTTCTTC	CASSLTRLNEQFF
few	17	NA	TRBV18	TRBJ1-2	TGTGCCAGCTCACCCACCTACGACAGCGACCCATCTTATGGCTACACCTTC	CASSPTYDSDPSYGYTF